Sequencing of this TCR beta chain was carried out in a study of control samples from healthy donors and cancer patients (dated by TCRdb to the early 2020s). As for this clone: Its target antigen remains unknown. Base quality data are lacking; no much larger clone is found one base away.

V gives up 4 bases and J gives up 1 base, and the segment between their germline ends measures 9 bases. The CDR3 holds 14 amino acids from the cysteine to the phenylalanine. Only the CDR3 part of the read is kept: 42 bases, read in frame from the first base. The germline V gene sets CDR1 to SGDLS and CDR2 to YYNGEE. Library method: the immunoSEQ multiplex PCR assay. TCRdb carries this immuneACCESS record with in-frame sequences only. Its versions omit some clonotypes, under half of them owing to an unresolved V gene in the studies checked, with the rest unexplained. Across this sample there are some 79,000 clones, with 80% to 95% seen only once. The ten top clones hold around 1.3% of the sample.

In this chain, TRBV9 is recombined with TRBJ2-1, with an unclear D gene assignment. This sequence originates from a woman in her thirties or forties with lung cancer. Sequences were obtained from PBMCs. The CDR3 loop reads CASSPVLSYNEQFF. The DNA reads TGTGCCAGCAGCCCCGTCTTATCCTACAATGAGCAGTTCTTC. With the rest looked up from the reference TRBV9 and TRBJ2-1 genes rather than sequenced, the full variable domain is DSGVTQTPKHLITATGQRVTLRCSPRSGDLSVYWYQQSLDQGLQFLIQYYNGEERAKGNILERFSAQQFPDLHSELNLSSLELGDSALYFCASSPVLSYNEQFFGPGTRLTVL.